These 8 T cell receptor beta chains came from one sample sequenced in a study of blood T cell repertoires in COVID-19. The method was immunoSEQ multiplex PCR; TCRdb's version includes in-frame clones alone and lacks a portion of them. This table holds about 49,000 clones, around 84% found once. Sample: peripheral blood. The receptor set was obtained from a man aged 45 to 65 with acute or convalescent COVID-19.

The chain is built from TRBV5-1 and TRBJ1-1; weak D call: TRBD1 (6 bases). With 0 bases removed from V and 12 bases from J, the gap between germline ends came to 9 bases. Germline V gene data show CDR1 as SGHRS and CDR2 as YFSETQ. The CDR3 has 11 residues. DNA of the CDR3: TGCGCCAGCAGCTTGGATGACAGGTCTTTCTTT. This codes for CASSLDDRSFF.

This clone was counted once. The chain uses TRBV7-2 and TRBJ2-1, with TRBD2 matching 12 bases. This CDR3 has 15 amino acids. Trimming took 4 bases from V and 5 from J; bases not matched to a gene: 3. Germline values: CDR1 SGHTA, CDR2 FQGNSA. The CDR3 DNA is TGTGCCAGCAGCTCCCGGACTAGCGGGAACAATGAGCAGTTCTTC. It specifies CASSSRTSGNNEQFF.

This clone was found a few times. This chain joins TRBV18 and TRBJ1-2; maybe TRBD1 (5 bases). The V end lost 4 bases, the J end lost 10 bases, and 19 bases lay between the germline ends. Germline-derived CDR1 and CDR2 are KGHSH and LQKENI. The CDR3 is 14 residues long. The CDR3 sequence: CASSRGVSQPDYTF. CDR3 DNA: TGTGCCAGCTCACGGGGGGTCAGCCAACCTGACTACACCTTC.

The chain combines TRBV4-2 with TRBJ2-3; the match to TRBD1 covers 11 bases. CDR1 LGHNA and CDR2 YNFKEQ come from the germline V gene. This CDR3 has 17 amino acids. Trimming cost V 6 bases and J 1 base; bases outside gene matches: 9. The CDR3 region is CASRTQGGQGGTDTQYF. The CDR3, as DNA: TGTGCCAGCAGGACTCAGGGGGGACAGGGGGGCACAGATACGCAGTATTTT.

The J gene is TRBJ2-7, the V gene TRBV4-2; 8 nucleotides match TRBD1. The germline V gene has CDR1 LGHNA and CDR2 YNFKEQ. Germline trimming cut 4 bases from V and 2 bases from J; bases unmatched to any gene: 7. The CDR3 sequence is 15 residues long. This chain's CDR3 is CASSRQGQGTYEQYF. CDR3 nucleotides: TGTGCCAGCAGCCGGCAAGGACAGGGTACCTACGAGCAGTACTTC.

This chain uses TRBV3-1 (or the pseudogene TRBV3-2) with TRBJ2-7; D perhaps matches TRBD1 (6 bases). Trimming took off 8 bases at V and 7 bases at J, with 12 bases between the two ends. Per the germline V gene, CDR1 is LGHDT and CDR2 is YNNKEL (reference sequence). The CDR3 runs to 11 residues. CDR3 in DNA: TGTGCCAGCCAGGGGTTTGAAGAGCAGTACTTC. The encoded protein is CASQGFEEQYF.

The chain carries TRBV30 and TRBJ2-5; TRBD2 is a possible D gene (6 bases). The CDR3 has 11 amino acids. V was trimmed by 7 bases and J by 4 bases, leaving 10 bases between them. Germline CDR1 GTSNPN, CDR2 SVGIG (reference sequence). This CDR3 is CASRGRETQYF. CDR3 DNA: TGTGCCTCACGGGGGAGAGAGACCCAGTACTTC.

The rearrangement joins TRBV6-2 or TRBV6-3 to TRBJ2-2; D is ambiguous. V was shortened by 1 base and J by 6 bases, with 15 bases between the two germline ends. Germline CDR1 and CDR2: MNHEY and SVGEGT. CDR3 length: 16 amino acids. The CDR3 DNA sequence: TGTGCCAGCAGTTACTTTTCTATAAGTTCTGCCGGGGAGCTGTTTTTT. The encoded protein is CASSYFSISSAGELFF.